Listed here is a single T cell receptor beta chain. This CDR3 comprises 16 residues. Germline CDR1 is SEHNR and CDR2 is FQNEAQ (reference sequence). The junction had 4 bases not matched to a gene; V was cut back by 3 bases and J by 1 base. The entry originates in a study of technical replicates of blood from four donors. Profiling relied on immunoSEQ multiplex PCR, and the TCRdb table lists in-frame clones only, not all of them. The sample contains around 100,000 clones, about 95% of which appear only once. Sample: T cells isolated from PBMCs. The TCR originated in a human donor in good health. This sequence joins TRBV7-9 and TRBJ2-2, with 8 bases fitting TRBD2. CDR3 loop: CASSFTSGKNTGELFF. CDR3 DNA: TGTGCCAGCAGCTTCACTAGCGGAAAGAACACCGGGGAGCTGTTTTTT.